One and the same sample provided the 20 T cell receptor beta chains below, sequenced in a study of T cells in women clearing cervical HPV infection. Sequencing used immunoSEQ multiplex PCR; TCRdb keeps in-frame clones, though not all of them. In total, the table holds 9,000 to 15,000 clones. Sequencing input: blood buffy coat. The receptors were gathered from a woman aged 18-70 years with a cervical HPV16 infection that either progressed to CIN3+ or cleared (not recorded which).

Concerning this clone itself: From the germline J gene comes the end of the CDR3, since the read stops 3 residues before it. The chain is built from TRBV7-6 and TRBJ2-3; 12 positions match TRBD2. Germline trimming cut 4 bases from V and 4 bases from J; bases unmatched to any gene: 6. The CDR3 length is 16 residues. The germline V gene has CDR1 SGHVS and CDR2 FNYEAQ. The CDR3 loop is CASSSLAGGLADTQYF. CDR3 bases read: TGTGCCAGCAGCTCCCTAGCGGGGGGGCTTGCAGATACG.

This clone is deemed medium-sized by its frequency. The CDR3 end falls 3 residues outside the read, so it is completed with the germline J gene. The chain combines TRBV30 with TRBJ2-5; TRBD1 is a possible D gene (7 bases). The CDR3 consists of 15 residues. CDR1 GTSNPN and CDR2 SVGIG come from the germline V gene (reference sequence). Trimming cost V 8 bases and J 4 bases, with 23 bases left between them. The DNA read from the CDR3 is TGTGCCCTGGCGGTAGGGGGCGCGGGGCCAGAGACC. As protein: CALAVGGAGPET. The entire CDR3 reads CALAVGGAGPETQYF.

CDR3 bases read: TGTGCCAGCAGTGGACACCTCCAAGAGACC. It yields the protein CASSGHLQET. The whole CDR3 reads CASSGHLQETQYF. J is TRBJ2-5 and V is TRBV2; no clear D. The sequence runs out 3 residues before the end of the CDR3; the remainder is reconstructed from the germline J gene. The CDR3 is 13 residues long. CDR1 SNHLY and CDR2 FYNNEI come from the germline V gene. Between the trimmed V and J ends, which lost 4 bases and 1 base, there was a span of 7 bases.

As regards this clone: The CDR3 end falls 3 residues outside the read, so it is completed with the germline J gene. The chain uses TRBV2 and TRBJ1-5; 8 bases match TRBD1. The V gene's germline CDR1 is SNHLY and CDR2 FYNNEI. The CDR3 is 12 residues long. Unmatched junction bases numbered 2, after V lost 6 bases and J lost 7 bases. The CDR3 bases that were read are TGTGCCAGCAGCGCAGGGGGCCAGCCC. Encoded protein: CASSAGGQP. The full CDR3 is CASSAGGQPQHF.

Concerning this clone: The DNA ends 3 residues before the CDR3 does, and the rest of the CDR3 is filled in from the germline J gene. The gene calls are TRBV5-6 and TRBJ1-3; D is uncertain. Trimming pared 2 bases from V and 1 base from J, leaving 4 bases between. Per the germline V gene, CDR1 is SGHDT and CDR2 is YYEEEE. The CDR3 runs to 13 residues. CDR3 residues: CASSLGSGNTIYF. The DNA read from the CDR3 is TGTGCCAGCAGCTTAGGGTCTGGAAACACC.

With respect to this clone: The read is 3 residues too short to cover the CDR3 end, so that end is filled in from the germline J gene. The chain recombines TRBV2 with TRBJ1-2, with 8 bases matching TRBD1. With V trimmed by 1 base and J by 6 bases, 4 bases remained unmatched. Germline lookup yields CDR1 SNHLY and CDR2 FYNNEI. The CDR3 has 14 residues. This chain's CDR3 is CASSEVRQGNGYTF. The sequenced CDR3 bases are TGTGCCAGCAGTGAAGTGAGACAGGGGAATGGC.

The covered CDR3 bases are TGCAGTGCGGAAACAGTCCTCTCTGGAAACACC. Translating it yields CSAETVLSGNT. The full CDR3 reads CSAETVLSGNTIYF. The chain employs TRBV20-1 and TRBJ1-3, with no clear D. The read terminates 3 residues before the CDR3 end, so the remaining end is supplied by the germline J gene. Trimming took 6 bases from V and 0 from J, leaving 12 bases between them. The CDR3 runs 14 residues. Germline V gene lookup returns CDR1 DFQATT and CDR2 SNEGSKA (reference sequence).

Details on this clone: From the germline J gene comes the end of the CDR3, since the read stops 3 residues before it. This rearrangement joins TRBV7-9 to TRBJ1-2; 9 bases match TRBD1. The junction had 9 bases not matched to a gene; V was cut back by 3 bases and J by 7 bases. This CDR3 spans 15 amino acids. Looked up from germline, CDR1 is SEHNR and CDR2 is FQNEAQ (reference sequence). The sequenced part of the CDR3 DNA is TGTGCCAGCAGCTTTGGCGGACAGGGGCGGGGTGGC. It yields the protein CASSFGGQGRGG. The full CDR3 reads CASSFGGQGRGGYTF.

Remarks on this clone: Read coverage stops 3 residues before the CDR3 terminus; the germline J gene supplies the remainder. The chain links TRBV20-1 to TRBJ2-3, with 12 bases aligning to TRBD2. The germline gives CDR1 DFQATT, CDR2 SNEGSKA (reference sequence). CDR3 length: 15 residues. Germline trimming cut 5 bases from V and 4 bases from J; bases unmatched to any gene: 7. The chain's CDR3 is CSAAPSGGAADTQYF. The DNA read from the CDR3 is TGCAGTGCTGCCCCTAGCGGGGGGGCAGCAGATACG.

Of note for this clone: The read terminates 3 residues before the CDR3 end, so the remaining end is supplied by the germline J gene. V and J are TRBV6-1 and TRBJ1-3; tentative D call: TRBD1 (6 bases). V shed 3 bases and J shed 4 bases, with 13 bases lying between them. From germline, CDR1 is MNHNS and CDR2 SASEGT. This CDR3 has 15 amino acids. This chain's CDR3 is CASSDSGARGNTIYF. CDR3 DNA, as far as it was read: TGTGCCAGCAGTGATTCAGGGGCAAGAGGAAACACC.

As concerns this clone: The DNA ends 3 residues before the CDR3 does, and the rest of the CDR3 is filled in from the germline J gene. The chain is built from TRBV11-2 and TRBJ2-1; the match to TRBD2 covers 11 bases. CDR1 SGHAT and CDR2 FQNNGV come from the germline V gene. The CDR3 is 14 amino acids. With 7 bases clipped from V and 4 bases from J, the junction kept 3 bases outside the gene matches. The sequenced part of the CDR3 DNA is TGTGCCAGCACTCGACTAGCGGGGTACAATGAG. This encodes CASTRLAGYNE. The whole CDR3 reads CASTRLAGYNEQFF.

Remarks on this clone: Read data end 3 residues before the CDR3 end; the end is taken from the germline J gene. V gene TRBV10-3 combines with J gene TRBJ2-5, with 9 bases lining up with TRBD2. This CDR3 has 14 residues. With V trimmed by 5 bases and J by 3 bases, 4 bases remained unmatched. From germline, CDR1 is ENHRY and CDR2 SYGVKD. CDR3 bases read: TGTGCCATCAGTATAGCGGGGGTAGAAGAGACC. Its protein product is CAISIAGVEET. Given in full, the CDR3 is CAISIAGVEETQYF.

Note on this clone: Read sequence stops 3 residues before the CDR3 end, and the germline J gene provides the missing end. J is TRBJ2-6 and V is TRBV30, with D perhaps matching TRBD1 (5 bases). Trimming left V 5 bases short and J 4 bases short, with 9 bases between. CDR1 GTSNPN and CDR2 SVGIG come from the germline V gene (reference sequence). The CDR3 is 13 amino acids. The CDR3 DNA, read in part, is TGTGCCTGGGGCAGGGCCGGGGCCAACGTC. As protein: CAWGRAGANV. The entire CDR3 protein is CAWGRAGANVLTF. Together with reference TRBV30 and TRBJ2-6, the CDR3 gives the full variable domain: SQTIHQWPATLVQPVGSPLSLECTVEGTSNPNLYWYRQAAGRGLQLLFYSVGIGQISSEVPQNLSASRPQDRQFILSSKKLLLSDSGFYLCAWGRAGANVLTFGAGSRLTVL.

Regarding this clone: The read is 3 residues too short to cover the CDR3 end, so that end is filled in from the germline J gene. The chain has TRBV12-3 or TRBV12-4 and TRBJ1-2; weak D call: TRBD1 (5 bases). V was cut by 3 bases and J by 3 bases, with 11 bases left in between. The CDR3 runs to 14 residues. The sequenced CDR3 bases are TGTGCCAGCAGTTTCGGGCAGGGTGACTATGGC. Translated: CASSFGQGDYG. The complete CDR3 protein is CASSFGQGDYGYTF.

A word on this clone: The read is 3 residues too short to cover the CDR3 end, so that end is filled in from the germline J gene. The chain is built from TRBV11-2 and TRBJ2-3; the D gene is possibly TRBD2 (6 bases). Trimming stripped 4 bases from V and 5 bases from J, with 13 bases between. Germline V gene sequence: CDR1 SGHAT, CDR2 FQNNGV. The CDR3 extends over 14 amino acids. CDR3 bases read: TGTGCCAGCAGCTGGTCGGGGGTCGGAGATACG. Translation gives CASSWSGVGDT. In full, the CDR3 is CASSWSGVGDTQYF.

About this clone itself: The read falls 3 residues short of the CDR3 end, and the missing part is taken from the germline J gene. The gene calls are TRBV5-6 and TRBJ1-3; perhaps TRBD1 as D (6 bases). Germline V gene lookup returns CDR1 SGHDT and CDR2 YYEEEE. Trimming took 2 bases from V and 6 from J, leaving 12 bases between them. The CDR3 loop spans 14 amino acids. The part of the CDR3 DNA that was read is TGTGCCAGCAGCTTACCTCGGGGGGCAAACACC. This translates into CASSLPRGANT. The whole CDR3 region reads CASSLPRGANTIYF.

On this clone: The CDR3 end is not reached by the read, which stops 3 residues before it; the germline J gene fills it in. The chain carries TRBV5-1 and TRBJ2-7; D is unclear. The CDR3 loop spans 11 amino acids. Germline V gene sequence: CDR1 SGHRS, CDR2 YFSETQ. Trimming removed 3 bases at V and 4 bases at J, with 5 bases between. CDR3: CASSSQYEQYF. CDR3 bases read: TGCGCCAGCAGCTCCCAATACGAG.

This clone is classed as medium-sized (0.01 to 0.1%) by frequency. The part of the CDR3 DNA that was read is TGTGCCAGCTCACCACCGTCCGAGACTTTCTCTGGC. This gives the protein CASSPPSETFSG. The full CDR3 protein is CASSPPSETFSGYTF. This chain joins TRBV18 and TRBJ1-2; D remains unclear. From the germline J gene comes the end of the CDR3, since the read stops 3 residues before it. The V gene's germline CDR1 is KGHSH and CDR2 LQKENI. The CDR3 extends over 15 amino acids. Trimming removed 0 bases from V and 7 bases from J, with 15 bases in between.

A word on this clone: The read ends 3 residues early relative to the CDR3; the germline J gene fills the gap. The chain recombines TRBV7-9 with TRBJ2-1; possible D gene TRBD1, 5 bases. Trimming left V 5 bases short and J 9 bases short, with 8 bases between. The length of the CDR3 is 11 residues. CDR1 is SEHNR and CDR2 is FQNEAQ in the germline V gene (reference sequence). CDR3 sequence reads: CASSRQGEQFF. The DNA read from the CDR3 is TGTGCCAGCAGCAGGCAGGGTGAG.

About this clone: The missing CDR3 end, 3 residues past where the read stops, is filled in from the germline J gene. J is TRBJ1-1 and V is TRBV5-1, with D maybe TRBD1 (5 bases). This CDR3 is built from 13 residues. Germline V lookup: CDR1 SGHRS, CDR2 YFSETQ. V was shortened by 2 bases and J by 5 bases, with 10 bases between the two germline ends. The chain's CDR3 is CASSFVGGTEAFF. CDR3 bases read: TGCGCCAGCAGCTTTGTGGGGGGAACTGAA.